This T cell receptor beta chain was recorded in a study of blood T cell repertoires in COVID-19. Study overall: Samples representing acute and convalescent COVID-19 were sourced from the United States, Italy and Spain.

V lost 0 bases, J lost 4 bases, and 7 bases lay in between. This CDR3 region has 12 residues. Germline V CDR1 and CDR2: GTSNPN, SVGIG (reference sequence). Profiled with immunoSEQ multiplex PCR; TCRdb holds only in-frame clones, not every one. Here the sample spans about 140,000 clones, around 82% being singletons. Enrolled through a virtual design, the participants were between about 18 and 100 years of age and came from some 25 US areas. Grouping used clinical history reported by participants in a survey and questionnaire. The chain employs TRBV30 and TRBJ2-7; a weak D match, TRBD2 (5 bases). The sample comprised PBMCs or T cells enriched from blood (not recorded which). This receptor was obtained from a middle-aged man with acute COVID-19. CDR3 coding DNA: TGTGCCTGGAGTGTCGGGGATTACGAGCAGTACTTC. This encodes CAWSVGDYEQYF.